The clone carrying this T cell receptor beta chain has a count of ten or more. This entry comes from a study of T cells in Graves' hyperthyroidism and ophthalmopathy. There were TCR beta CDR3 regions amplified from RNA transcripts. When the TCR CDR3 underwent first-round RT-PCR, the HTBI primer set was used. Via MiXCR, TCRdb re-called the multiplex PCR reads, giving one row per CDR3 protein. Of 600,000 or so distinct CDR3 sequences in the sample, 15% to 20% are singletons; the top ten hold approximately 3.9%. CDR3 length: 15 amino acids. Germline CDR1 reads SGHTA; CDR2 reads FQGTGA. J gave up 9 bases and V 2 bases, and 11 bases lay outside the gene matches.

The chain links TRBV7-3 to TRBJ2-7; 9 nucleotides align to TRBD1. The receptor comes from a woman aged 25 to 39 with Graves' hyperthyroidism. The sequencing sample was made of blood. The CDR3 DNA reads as TGTGCCAGCAGCTTATCCGGGACAGGGTCGTTGGCGCAGTACTTC. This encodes CASSLSGTGSLAQYF.